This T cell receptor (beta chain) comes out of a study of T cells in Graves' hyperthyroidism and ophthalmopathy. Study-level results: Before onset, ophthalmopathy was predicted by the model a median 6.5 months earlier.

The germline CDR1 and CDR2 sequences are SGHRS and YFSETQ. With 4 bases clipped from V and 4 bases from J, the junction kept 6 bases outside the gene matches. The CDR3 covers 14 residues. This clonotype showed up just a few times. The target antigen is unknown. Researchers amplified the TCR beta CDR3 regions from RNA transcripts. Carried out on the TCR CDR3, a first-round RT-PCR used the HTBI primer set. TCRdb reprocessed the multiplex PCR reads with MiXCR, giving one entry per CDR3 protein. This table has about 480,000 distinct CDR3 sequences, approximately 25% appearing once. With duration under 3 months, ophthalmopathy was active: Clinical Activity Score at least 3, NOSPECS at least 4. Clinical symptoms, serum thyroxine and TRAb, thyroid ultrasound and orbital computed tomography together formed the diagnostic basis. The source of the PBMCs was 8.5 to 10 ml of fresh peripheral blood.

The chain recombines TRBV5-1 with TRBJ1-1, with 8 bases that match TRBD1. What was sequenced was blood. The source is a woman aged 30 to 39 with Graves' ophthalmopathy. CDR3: CASSDGQGGTEAFF. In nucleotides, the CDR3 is TGCGCCAGCAGCGACGGACAGGGAGGCACTGAAGCTTTCTTT.